This TCR beta chain came from a study of Tregs in tolerant kidney transplant recipients. Trimming took 1 base from V and 0 from J, leaving 7 bases between them. The CDR3 spans 15 residues. CDR1 and CDR2 from the germline V gene are MNHEY and SMNVEV (reference sequence). Assay used: immunoSEQ multiplex PCR; TCRdb lists only in-frame clones, some missing. This table has 60,000 to 95,000 clones, less than 98% appearing once. The TCR comes from a human donor who received a combined kidney and bone marrow transplant. The chain is built from TRBV27 and TRBJ1-3; no clear D. Sample: CD4+ T cells from blood, taken before the transplant. The CDR3 reads CASSLFRGSGNTIYF. The CDR3 DNA reads TGTGCCAGCAGTTTATTTCGGGGCTCTGGAAACACCATATATTTT.